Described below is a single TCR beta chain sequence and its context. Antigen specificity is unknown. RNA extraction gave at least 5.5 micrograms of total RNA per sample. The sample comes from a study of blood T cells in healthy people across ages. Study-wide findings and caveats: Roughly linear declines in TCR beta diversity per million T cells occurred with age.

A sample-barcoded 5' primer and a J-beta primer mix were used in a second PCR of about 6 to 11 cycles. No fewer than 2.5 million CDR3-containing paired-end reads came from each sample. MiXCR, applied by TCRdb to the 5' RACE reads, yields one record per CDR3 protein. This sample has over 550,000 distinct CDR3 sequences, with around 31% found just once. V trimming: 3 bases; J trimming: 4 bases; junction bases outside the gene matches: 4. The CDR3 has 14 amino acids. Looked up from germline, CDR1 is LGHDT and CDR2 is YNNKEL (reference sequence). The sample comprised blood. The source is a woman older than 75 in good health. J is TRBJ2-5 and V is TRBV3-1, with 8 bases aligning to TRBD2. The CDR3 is CASSHPAGGETQYF. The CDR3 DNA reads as TGTGCCAGCAGCCACCCGGCGGGGGGAGAGACCCAGTACTTC.